This note documents a single T cell receptor (beta chain) sequence. The source of the sample is a study of PD-1 blockade in classical Hodgkin lymphoma. Data came from immunoSEQ multiplex PCR; TCRdb stores just in-frame clones and leaves some out. The table has some 93,000 clones, around 80% seen once. Trimming cost V 3 bases and J 6 bases, with 15 bases left between them. The CDR3 runs to 15 residues. The germline V gene has CDR1 SGHTA and CDR2 FQGNSA. Noted time point: cycle 4 day 1 (C4D1), after five to seven weeks of nivolumab. Relapse after autologous stem cell transplantation occurred in every patient, and brentuximab vedotin exposure varied.

The specimen was peripheral blood mononuclear cells (PBMCs), collected before the fourth cycle of nivolumab. This TCR came from a human donor with classical Hodgkin lymphoma. The chain couples TRBV7-2 to TRBJ1-5; a possible D gene is TRBD1 (5 bases). CDR3 DNA sequence: TGTGCCAGCAGCTTGCGGGGACCGGAGGGTCAGCCCCAGCATTTT. This sequence encodes CASSLRGPEGQPQHF.